The clone carrying this T cell receptor beta chain was counted once. Splitting of CD4+ cells produced CD45RA+ naive and CD45RA-negative memory subsets. This sample is drawn from a study of shared clonotypes between healthy human individuals. Assay: immunoSEQ multiplex PCR; the TCRdb copy retains only in-frame clones and omits some. The sample has more than 1.2 million clones, 97% to 99% seen once. The germline V gene encodes CDR1 SGHRS and CDR2 YFSETQ. V gave up 6 bases and J gave up 1 base, with 16 bases separating them. The CDR3 sequence is 16 residues long. Sequencing was carried out using naive CD4+ T cells sorted from blood. Subset indicated: CD45RA+ positively selected. The sequence came from a man aged 25-40 years in good health. The rearrangement links TRBV5-1 to TRBJ2-2; TRBD2 is a possible D gene (6 bases). This chain's CDR3 is CASTLAGGMNTGELFF. CDR3 coding DNA: TGCGCCAGCACCCTGGCCGGCGGGATGAACACCGGGGAGCTGTTTTTT.